Given below is one T cell receptor beta chain in context. Its antigen is not identified. Germline-derived CDR1 and CDR2 are SNHLY and FYNNEI. The V and J ends lost 3 bases and 3 bases, in that order; junction bases with no gene match: 5. The CDR3 covers 14 residues. Here immunoSEQ multiplex PCR was the method, and the copy in TCRdb shows in-frame clones only, minus some. The data show tens of thousands of clones, with approximately 90% seen just once and roughly 1.5% held by the top ten. This entry belongs to a study of graft-versus-host responses after intestinal transplantation. Whole-study findings and limits: Allografts carried high graft-versus-host to host-versus-graft clonal ratios in patients having graft-donor T cell macrochimerism.

The TCR sequence derives from a human patient who received an intestinal transplant, so some T cells may come from the graft donor. Sequenced material: PBMCs, taken 26 days after transplant. The rearrangement uses TRBV2 and TRBJ2-7; 7 nucleotides line up with TRBD1. CDR3 bases: TGTGCCAGCAGTGATGACAGGGACCACTACGAGCAGTACGTC. Translation gives CASSDDRDHYEQYV.